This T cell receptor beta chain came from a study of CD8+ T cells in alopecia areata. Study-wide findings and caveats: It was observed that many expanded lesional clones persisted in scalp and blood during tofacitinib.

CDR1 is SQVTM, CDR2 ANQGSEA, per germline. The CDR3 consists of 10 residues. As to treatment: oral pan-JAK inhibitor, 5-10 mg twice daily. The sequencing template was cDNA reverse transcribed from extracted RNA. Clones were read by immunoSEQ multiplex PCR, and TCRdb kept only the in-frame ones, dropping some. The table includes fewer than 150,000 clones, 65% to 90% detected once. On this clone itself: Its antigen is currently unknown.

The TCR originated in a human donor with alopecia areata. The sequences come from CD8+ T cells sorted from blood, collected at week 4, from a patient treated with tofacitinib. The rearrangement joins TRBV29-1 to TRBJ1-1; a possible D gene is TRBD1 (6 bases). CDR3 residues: CSTGPGEAFF. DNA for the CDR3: TGCAGTACAGGGCCCGGAGAAGCTTTCTTT.